Here is one TCR beta chain with its context. This sample is part of a study of T cell responses to AZD1222 COVID-19 vaccine. Germline V gives CDR1 KGHSH, CDR2 LQKENI. V lost 4 bases and J lost 6; bases outside the gene matches: 11. CDR3 length: 16 amino acids. Method: immunoSEQ multiplex PCR; TCRdb's copy keeps in-frame clones and lacks some. Among approximately 170,000 clones, 85% to 95% were seen once, and the ten largest hold roughly 4.6%. The sample here was peripheral blood, taken 28 days after the second AZD1222 dose. The rearrangement links TRBV18 to TRBJ2-7; 11 bases map to TRBD2. The sequence was obtained from an adult who received the AZD1222 COVID-19 vaccine. The CDR3, as DNA: TGTGCCAGCTCACTAGTCCCGACTAGCGGGGCCGTCGAGCAGTACTTC. Amino acids: CASSLVPTSGAVEQYF.